This T cell receptor (beta chain) was captured by sequencing in a study of PD-L1 blockade in urothelial cancer. The CDR3 runs 14 residues. V dropped 4 bases and J dropped 3 bases, with 11 bases sitting between them. Germline lookup yields CDR1 SGHTA and CDR2 FQGNSA. Synthetic TCR analog templates were spiked into each PCR. Clones were sequenced by immunoSEQ multiplex PCR, and TCRdb holds only the in-frame ones, with some missing. The sample has tens of thousands of clones, 80% to 85% seen once. This specimen consisted of PBMCs, obtained around atezolizumab (anti-PD-L1) treatment. This sequence originates from a man aged 50 to 59 with urothelial cancer. J is TRBJ2-3 and V is TRBV7-2; perhaps TRBD2 as D (5 bases). DNA of the CDR3: TGTGCCAGCAGCTCGCCCCGGGGTACAGATACGCAGTATTTT. Protein: CASSSPRGTDTQYF.